The 20 T cell receptor beta chains listed next were all sequenced from one sample in a study of blood T cell repertoires in COVID-19. Sequencing used immunoSEQ multiplex PCR; TCRdb keeps in-frame clones, though not all of them. The profile covers about 190,000 clones, with approximately 90% appearing a single time and about 1% taken by the ten largest. Source material: peripheral blood. The source of these receptors is a man aged 25-45 years with acute or convalescent COVID-19.

The rearrangement uses TRBV30 and TRBJ1-5; a possible D gene is TRBD1 (6 bases). The germline V and J ends were trimmed by 3 bases and 0 bases, with 12 bases remaining between them. This CDR3 has 15 residues. Germline CDR1 GTSNPN, CDR2 SVGIG (reference sequence). CDR3 region: CAWSKTGYSNQPQHF. The CDR3 DNA sequence: TGTGCCTGGAGCAAGACAGGCTATAGCAATCAGCCCCAGCATTTT.

CDR3 region: CASSQGQGADTQYF. CDR3 sequence (DNA): TGTGCCAGCAGCCAAGGACAGGGGGCCGATACGCAGTATTTT. The rearrangement links TRBV7-9 to TRBJ2-3; 11 nucleotides align to TRBD1. V lost 5 bases, J lost 6 bases, and 4 bases stayed unmatched. CDR1 and CDR2 (germline): SEHNR, FQNEAQ (reference sequence). The CDR3 has 14 amino acids.

This sequence joins TRBV9 and TRBJ2-5; 8 positions match TRBD1. Germline CDR1 SGDLS, CDR2 YYNGEE. CDR3 length: 14 amino acids. After removal of 4 bases from V and 7 bases from J, the junction contained 9 bases not matched to a gene. The CDR3 region is CASSTDRVSGTQYF. CDR3 coding DNA: TGTGCCAGCAGCACGGACAGGGTATCGGGGACCCAGTACTTC.

V and J are TRBV5-1 and TRBJ1-5; D is undetermined. Germline values: CDR1 SGHRS, CDR2 YFSETQ. CDR3 length: 14 residues. V was trimmed by 0 bases and J by 5 bases, leaving 9 bases between them. The CDR3 coding sequence is TGCGCCAGCAGCTTGGAGCCCGCTTATCAGCCCCAGCATTTT. This gives the protein CASSLEPAYQPQHF.

The chain recombines TRBV7-3 with TRBJ2-7; 10 bases map to TRBD1. Germline loops: CDR1 SGHTA, CDR2 FQGTGA. V lost 2 bases to trimming and J lost 4 bases; unmatched junction nucleotides: 5. CDR3 size: 15 residues. The CDR3 spells CASSLEGTGVYEQYF. The CDR3 region has the DNA TGTGCCAGCAGCTTAGAAGGGACAGGGGTTTACGAGCAGTACTTC.

The rearrangement joins TRBV15 to TRBJ2-7; D is ambiguous. Germline V gene sequence: CDR1 LNHNV, CDR2 YYDKDF (reference sequence). Trimming cost V 2 bases and J 2 bases, with 7 bases left between them. The CDR3 covers 13 residues. CDR3 region: CATSRQDTYEQYF. The CDR3, as DNA: TGTGCCACCAGCAGACAGGATACCTACGAGCAGTACTTC.

Written as DNA, the CDR3 is TGTGCCAGCAGCTTTCAGGTGAACACTGAAGCTTTCTTT. It codes for CASSFQVNTEAFF. The V call is TRBV7-9, the J call TRBJ1-1; D uncertain. The ends were cut back, 3 bases at V and 0 bases at J, with 5 bases in the middle. Germline CDR1 reads SEHNR; CDR2 reads FQNEAQ (reference sequence). The CDR3 totals 13 residues. The full variable domain, its missing parts supplied by reference TRBV7-9 and TRBJ1-1, is DTGVSQNPRHKITKRGQNVTFRCDPISEHNRLYWYRQTLGQGPEFLTYFQNEAQLEKSRLLSDRFSAERPKGSFSTLEIQRTEQGDSAMYLCASSFQVNTEAFFGQGTRLTVV.

The chain couples TRBV5-6 to TRBJ2-6, with no clear D. The CDR3 runs to 18 residues. V dropped 2 bases and J dropped 0 bases, with 15 bases sitting between them. Germline loops: CDR1 SGHDT, CDR2 YYEEEE. The CDR3 loop reads CASSFSFMGFSGANVLTF. The CDR3, as DNA: TGTGCCAGCAGCTTCAGTTTCATGGGCTTCTCTGGGGCCAACGTCCTGACTTTC.

V and J are TRBV20-1 and TRBJ1-2; D not resolved. Germline V gene sequence: CDR1 DFQATT, CDR2 SNEGSKA (reference sequence). Trimming removed 3 bases from V and 8 bases from J, with 13 bases in between. CDR3 length: 12 residues. This CDR3 reads CSASPPHRGYTF. Here the CDR3 DNA reads TGCAGTGCTAGTCCACCCCACCGGGGCTACACCTTC.

The V and J genes are TRBV18 and TRBJ1-4, with a weak D call TRBD1 (5 bases). The CDR3 is 15 residues long. V was clipped by 2 bases and J by 4 bases, with 11 bases between them. CDR1 and CDR2 (germline): KGHSH, LQKENI. The DNA for the CDR3 is TGTGCCAGCTCACCAACAGGTCGTCGTAATGAAAAACTGTTTTTT. It is translated as CASSPTGRRNEKLFF.

The chain carries TRBV19 and TRBJ2-1; 9 bases line up with TRBD2. Germline loops: CDR1 LNHDA, CDR2 SQIVND (reference sequence). V dropped 6 bases and J dropped 3; count of bases not matched to a gene: 9. This CDR3 has 16 residues. The CDR3 loop reads CASSPQLAGVYNEQFF. The DNA of the CDR3 is TGTGCCAGTAGCCCCCAACTAGCGGGTGTCTACAATGAGCAGTTCTTC.

The CDR3 is CASKVRTGVEDTQYF. For the CDR3, the DNA is TGCGCCAGCAAAGTTCGGACAGGGGTAGAAGATACGCAGTATTTT. The chain employs TRBV10-2 and TRBJ2-3, with TRBD1 matching over 9 bases. V was pared by 7 bases and J by 5 bases, with 10 bases of the junction left unmatched. CDR3 size: 15 residues. Germline CDR1 reads WSHSY; CDR2 reads SAAADI.

The chain has TRBV10-3 and TRBJ2-2, with D possibly TRBD1 on 5 matching bases. The CDR3 loop spans 17 amino acids. Germline values: CDR1 ENHRY, CDR2 SYGVKD. V lost 0 bases to trimming and J lost 0 bases, with 11 bases between them. The CDR3 here is CAISESVTASNTGELFF. CDR3 bases: TGTGCCATCAGTGAGTCGGTGACAGCTTCGAACACCGGGGAGCTGTTTTTT.

The V call is TRBV5-1, the J call TRBJ1-2; D might be TRBD1 (6 bases). The CDR3 runs 13 residues. Trimming took 0 bases from V and 9 from J, leaving 12 bases between them. Germline assignment: CDR1 SGHRS and CDR2 YFSETQ. The CDR3 nucleotides are TGCGCCAGCAGCTTGGCCACAGGGATTCGCTACACCTTC. Encoded protein: CASSLATGIRYTF.

This chain uses TRBV20-1 with TRBJ1-4, with 8 bases aligning to TRBD1. Per germline, CDR1 DFQATT and CDR2 SNEGSKA (reference sequence). CDR3 size: 14 residues. V was clipped by 3 bases and J by 8 bases; unmatched bases: 8. CDR3 loop: CSASLDRAGEKLFF. The CDR3 nucleotides are TGCAGTGCTAGTCTGGACAGGGCGGGAGAAAAACTGTTTTTT.

The chain recombines TRBV21-1 with TRBJ2-5; TRBD2 is the table's D call, not checked against the DNA. TRBV21-1 is reported as a pseudogene. The CDR3 is 20 amino acids. The CDR3 DNA is TGTGCCAGCAGCAAAGCGCTGGGTTGGAGGGCGGGGTTCGGACAAGAGACCCAGTACTTC. It translates to CASSKALGWRAGFGQETQYF.

The J gene is TRBJ2-2, the V gene TRBV5-1; 7 nucleotides match TRBD2. V trimming: 3 bases; J trimming: 5 bases; junction bases outside the gene matches: 10. The germline CDR1 and CDR2 sequences are SGHRS and YFSETQ. There are 16 residues in the CDR3. CDR3 nucleotide sequence: TGCGCCAGCAGCTCCCGGGCCCCGGGAGGTACCGGGGAGCTGTTTTTT. Amino acids: CASSSRAPGGTGELFF.

The V call is TRBV6-5, the J call TRBJ1-6; 8 bases align to TRBD1. Germline lookup yields CDR1 MNHEY and CDR2 SVGAGI. The V and J ends lost 8 bases and 7 bases, in that order; junction bases with no gene match: 10. This CDR3 comprises 15 residues. Written as DNA, the CDR3 is TGTGCCAGCCGAGCCACCGGGACAGGAAATTCACCCCTCCACTTT. Protein: CASRATGTGNSPLHF.

The CDR3 here is CASSRSGPSYEQYF. The DNA for the CDR3 is TGCGCCAGCAGCCGTAGCGGGCCATCCTACGAGCAGTACTTC. The chain has TRBV5-1 and TRBJ2-7; 7 bases are a match to TRBD2. Looked up from germline, CDR1 is SGHRS and CDR2 is YFSETQ. V dropped 4 bases and J dropped 1; count of bases not matched to a gene: 5. This CDR3 comprises 14 residues.

The chain couples TRBV28 to TRBJ2-1, with D possibly TRBD1 on 5 matching bases. CDR1 is MDHEN, CDR2 SYDVKM, per germline. Trimming took 7 bases from V and 5 from J, leaving 12 bases between them. The CDR3 contains 13 residues. CDR3 DNA: TGTGCCAGCAACCGACAGAGAGACAATGAGCAGTTCTTC. Encoded protein: CASNRQRDNEQFF.